Below, 29 T cell receptor beta chains from the same sample are listed, as sequenced in a study of blood T cell repertoires in COVID-19. Clones were sequenced by immunoSEQ multiplex PCR, and TCRdb holds only the in-frame ones, with some missing. The sample includes some 87,000 clones, 75% to 90% of them seen just once. The sequencing sample was made of peripheral blood. Source of these receptors: a woman in her seventies with acute or convalescent COVID-19.

The chain employs TRBV18 and TRBJ2-7; 11 bases match TRBD1. J gave up 2 bases and V 4 bases, and 1 base lay outside the gene matches. Germline V gene lookup returns CDR1 KGHSH and CDR2 LQKENI. The CDR3 is made up of 14 amino acids. The CDR3 bases are TGTGCCAGCTCACTGGACAGGGGGCCCTACGAGCAGTACTTC. This codes for CASSLDRGPYEQYF.

The chain has TRBV5-6 and TRBJ1-4; 7 bases line up with TRBD1. Per the germline V gene, CDR1 is SGHDT and CDR2 is YYEEEE. V shed 2 bases and J 7 bases; nucleotides not matched to a gene: 5. The CDR3 totals 14 residues. The DNA of the CDR3 is TGTGCCAGCAGCTTCCGACAGGGCGGTGAAAAACTGTTTTTT. Its protein is CASSFRQGGEKLFF.

CDR3 nucleotides: TGTGCCAGCAGCCAAGATCAAGGAGGAGAGCAGTACTTC. Translated: CASSQDQGGEQYF. The chain joins TRBV4-2 to TRBJ2-7; maybe TRBD2 (5 bases). In germline, CDR1 is LGHNA, CDR2 YNFKEQ. This CDR3 has 13 residues. V shed 0 bases and J shed 7 bases, with 10 bases lying between them.

This clone appeared once. The chain combines TRBV7-8 with TRBJ1-6; TRBD1 might be the D (5 bases). In germline, CDR1 is SGHVS, CDR2 FQNEAQ. V lost 0 bases, J lost 7 bases, and 10 bases lay in between. This CDR3 spans 15 amino acids. For the CDR3, the DNA is TGTGCCAGCAGCTTAGCGCTGACAGCAAATTCACCCCTCCACTTT. This codes for CASSLALTANSPLHF.

The chain employs TRBV11-2 and TRBJ1-4; 7 bases line up with TRBD1. The germline V gene encodes CDR1 SGHAT and CDR2 FQNNGV. This CDR3 contains 14 residues. Unmatched junction bases numbered 5, after V lost 3 bases and J lost 7 bases. The CDR3 spells CASSLSGGSEKLFF. The CDR3 DNA reads as TGTGCCAGCAGCTTGTCAGGGGGTAGTGAAAAACTGTTTTTT. Filled out from reference TRBV11-2 and TRBJ1-4, the complete variable domain reads EAGVAQSPRYKIIEKRQSVAFWCNPISGHATLYWYQQILGQGPKLLIQFQNNGVVDDSQLPKDRFSAERLKGVDSTLKIQPAKLEDSAVYLCASSLSGGSEKLFFGSGTQLSVL.

Here the CDR3 reads CASSLVRGREWQETQYF. CDR3 bases: TGTGCCAGCAGTTTAGTGCGGGGGAGGGAATGGCAAGAGACCCAGTACTTC. The chain uses TRBV28 and TRBJ2-5; TRBD2 agrees at 7 bases. The CDR3 contains 17 residues. The trim removed 2 bases at V and 2 bases at J, leaving 11 bases unmatched. Germline lookup yields CDR1 MDHEN and CDR2 SYDVKM.

The rearrangement uses TRBV7-9 and TRBJ2-3; 9 bases map to TRBD1. This CDR3 comprises 15 residues. Germline assignment: CDR1 SEHNR and CDR2 FQNEAQ (reference sequence). V gave up 11 bases and J gave up 4 bases; unmatched junction bases: 13. The CDR3 sequence is CASLSGTGWSDTQYF. In DNA, the CDR3 is TGTGCCTCCCTCTCCGGGACAGGGTGGTCAGATACGCAGTATTTT. Full variable domain (outside the CDR3, taken from reference TRBV7-9 and TRBJ2-3): DTGVSQNPRHKITKRGQNVTFRCDPISEHNRLYWYRQTLGQGPEFLTYFQNEAQLEKSRLLSDRFSAERPKGSFSTLEIQRTEQGDSAMYLCASLSGTGWSDTQYFGPGTRLTVL.

This chain links TRBV5-4 with TRBJ1-2; TRBD1 matches 7 bases. The CDR3 extends over 18 amino acids. Germline trimming cut 0 bases from V and 0 bases from J; bases unmatched to any gene: 11. In germline, CDR1 is SGHNT, CDR2 YYREEE (reference sequence). Written as DNA, the CDR3 is TGTGCCAGCAGCTTGGACTTAGACAGGGACTTATCTAACTATGGCTACACCTTC. As protein: CASSLDLDRDLSNYGYTF.

The chain couples TRBV19 to TRBJ1-5, with 7 bases matching TRBD1. With 4 bases clipped from V and 3 bases from J, the junction kept 12 bases outside the gene matches. The CDR3 length is 17 residues. Germline lookup yields CDR1 LNHDA and CDR2 SQIVND (reference sequence). CDR3 sequence (DNA): TGTGCCAGTAGTAGCCCCTCCGGGACAGACTACAATCAGCCCCAGCATTTT. Protein: CASSSPSGTDYNQPQHF.

V is TRBV3-1 (or the pseudogene TRBV3-2) and J is TRBJ1-2, with 11 bases aligning to TRBD1. The germline gives CDR1 LGHDT, CDR2 YNNKEL (reference sequence). The ends lost 3 bases at V and 5 bases at J; junction bases unmatched: 5. CDR3 length equals 15 residues. The CDR3 coding sequence is TGTGCCAGCAGCCACAACGGACAGGGGGCTTATGGCTACACCTTC. Its protein product is CASSHNGQGAYGYTF.

This clone was counted a few times. The chain carries TRBV28 and TRBJ2-7, with D possibly TRBD2 on 7 matching bases. There are 15 residues in the CDR3. CDR1 is MDHEN and CDR2 is SYDVKM in the germline V gene. Trimming stripped 6 bases from V and 7 bases from J, with 22 bases between. CDR3 nucleotide sequence: TGTGCCAGCAGGAAGACGGGGGGCATTAGTAGGGAGCAGTACTTC. Its translation is CASRKTGGISREQYF.

This chain uses TRBV2 with TRBJ2-1; a weak D match, TRBD2 (6 bases). There are 14 residues in the CDR3. Looked up from germline, CDR1 is SNHLY and CDR2 is FYNNEI. V dropped 3 bases and J dropped 1 base, with 7 bases sitting between them. CDR3: CASSDGSSYNEQFF. The CDR3 DNA is TGTGCCAGCAGTGACGGGAGTTCCTACAATGAGCAGTTCTTC.

The chain recombines TRBV11-3 with TRBJ2-1; 7 bases fit TRBD1. Trimming at V came to 5 bases and at J to 5 bases, leaving 6 bases not matched to a gene. CDR3 length: 14 amino acids. Looked up from germline, CDR1 is SGHNT and CDR2 is YENEEA. The CDR3 loop is CASSPGQRNNEQFF. CDR3 coding DNA: TGTGCCAGCAGCCCGGGACAGCGAAACAATGAGCAGTTCTTC.

The chain links TRBV10-2 to TRBJ1-1; D remains ambiguous. This CDR3 has 13 residues. The ends were cut back, 8 bases at V and 0 bases at J, with 10 bases in the middle. CDR1 and CDR2 (germline): WSHSY, SAAADI. This chain's CDR3 is CASVRALNTEAFF. The CDR3 nucleotides are TGCGCCAGCGTGCGGGCCCTGAACACTGAAGCTTTCTTT.

This clone was counted a few times. The rearrangement joins TRBV3-1 (or the pseudogene TRBV3-2) to TRBJ2-7; 7 nucleotides match TRBD2. Trimming cost V 0 bases and J 8 bases; bases outside gene matches: 7. This CDR3 has 14 residues. Germline V gene data show CDR1 as LGHDT and CDR2 as YNNKEL (reference sequence). In DNA, the CDR3 is TGTGCCAGCAGCCAAGATCTAGCGGCGAACAAGCAGTACTTC. It is translated as CASSQDLAANKQYF.

This clone was seen just once. One end of the junction fails to match germline, which may point to a read error. Written as DNA, the CDR3 is TGTGCCAGCAGTTGGGGTAGCGATCAGCCCCAGCATTTT. Protein product: CASSWGSDQPQHF. V usage is TRBV6-5 and J usage is TRBJ1-5; no clear D. The CDR3 runs to 13 residues. Germline values: CDR1 MNHEY, CDR2 SVGAGI.

The gene calls are TRBV19 and TRBJ2-7; 9 bases fit TRBD2. Per the germline V gene, CDR1 is LNHDA and CDR2 is SQIVND (reference sequence). This CDR3 has 13 amino acids. V trimming: 4 bases; J trimming: 9 bases; junction bases outside the gene matches: 7. As DNA, the CDR3 is TGTGCCAGTAGTAGTGGCGGGGGGGCCCCGCAGTACGTC. Translation: CASSSGGGAPQYV.

The genes are TRBV30 and TRBJ2-7, with D perhaps matching TRBD2 (6 bases). CDR1 is GTSNPN, CDR2 SVGIG, per germline (reference sequence). Trimming pared 5 bases from V and 2 bases from J, leaving 16 bases between. CDR3 size: 14 residues. The CDR3 region is CAWSQGGEPYEQYF. The CDR3 nucleotides read TGTGCCTGGTCCCAAGGCGGGGAACCCTACGAGCAGTACTTC. Using reference TRBV30 and TRBJ2-7 for the parts outside the CDR3, the full variable domain is SQTIHQWPATLVQPVGSPLSLECTVEGTSNPNLYWYRQAAGRGLQLLFYSVGIGQISSEVPQNLSASRPQDRQFILSSKKLLLSDSGFYLCAWSQGGEPYEQYFGPGTRLTVT.

This clone appeared a few times. This chain uses TRBV29-1 with TRBJ2-3, with D tentatively TRBD1 (6 bases). The CDR3 consists of 13 residues. Trimming removed 3 bases from V and 3 bases from J, with 10 bases in between. Germline assignment: CDR1 SQVTM and CDR2 ANQGSEA. The CDR3 DNA reads as TGCAGCGTTGAGGGGCAGGGGACAGATACGCAGTATTTT. The encoded protein is CSVEGQGTDTQYF.

The chain uses TRBV11-2 and TRBJ1-2; tentative D call: TRBD1 (6 bases). Germline CDR1 SGHAT, CDR2 FQNNGV. The V end lost 5 bases, the J end lost 7 bases, and 17 bases lay between the germline ends. The CDR3 spans 14 residues. CDR3 protein: CASSPAGGGTGYTF. CDR3 nucleotide sequence: TGTGCCAGCAGCCCGGCGGGAGGGGGTACTGGCTACACCTTC.

The sample holds one count of this clone. The gene calls are TRBV5-1 and TRBJ1-5, with no clear D. V lost 4 bases to trimming and J lost 2 bases, with 10 bases between them. Germline values: CDR1 SGHRS, CDR2 YFSETQ. The CDR3 runs 14 residues. CDR3 amino acids: CASSPSGGNQPQHF. CDR3 nucleotides: TGCGCCAGCAGCCCCAGCGGAGGCAATCAGCCCCAGCATTTT.

This clone showed up just once. The chain uses TRBV4-1 and TRBJ1-1; 9 bases fit TRBD1. The CDR3 loop spans 17 amino acids. V trimming: 0 bases; J trimming: 4 bases; junction bases outside the gene matches: 9. The germline gives CDR1 MGHRA, CDR2 YSYEKL. The CDR3 coding sequence is TGCGCCAGCAGCCAAGATTACCCCTTGGGACAGGGCACTGAAGCTTTCTTT. It encodes CASSQDYPLGQGTEAFF.

The chain couples TRBV25-1 to TRBJ2-1, with D unclear. The CDR3 contains 11 residues. V shed 6 bases and J shed 4 bases, with 4 bases lying between them. The germline V gene has CDR1 MGHDK and CDR2 SYGVNS. The CDR3 sequence is CASRAYNEQFF. CDR3 bases: TGTGCCAGCAGGGCATACAATGAGCAGTTCTTC.

This sequence joins TRBV7-9 and TRBJ2-1; 10 bases agree with TRBD2. Per germline, CDR1 SEHNR and CDR2 FQNEAQ (reference sequence). Trimming took 4 bases from V and 15 from J; bases not matched to a gene: 6. The length of the CDR3 is 12 residues. CDR3: CASSSAGTSVFF. The CDR3, as DNA: TGTGCCAGCAGCTCAGCCGGGACTAGCGTGTTCTTC.

The J gene is TRBJ1-5, the V gene TRBV27; 10 bases map to TRBD1. Germline CDR1 and CDR2: MNHEY and SMNVEV (reference sequence). V lost 9 bases to trimming and J lost 6 bases; unmatched junction nucleotides: 5. The CDR3 has 13 amino acids. DNA for the CDR3: TGTGCCAGTAAGACAGGGGGCGGTCAGCCCCAGCATTTT. It specifies CASKTGGGQPQHF.

The chain uses TRBV9 and TRBJ2-3, with 7 bases identical to TRBD1. Germline CDR1 and CDR2: SGDLS and YYNGEE. This CDR3 has 15 residues. Trimming took 4 bases from V and 1 from J; bases not matched to a gene: 6. The CDR3 here is CASSLRTGGTDTQYF. In DNA form, the CDR3 reads TGTGCCAGCAGCCTCCGAACAGGGGGCACAGATACGCAGTATTTT. Supplemented by reference TRBV9 and TRBJ2-3, the full variable domain reads DSGVTQTPKHLITATGQRVTLRCSPRSGDLSVYWYQQSLDQGLQFLIQYYNGEERAKGNILERFSAQQFPDLHSELNLSSLELGDSALYFCASSLRTGGTDTQYFGPGTRLTVL.

Only one count was recorded for this clone. The rearrangement joins TRBV7-9 to TRBJ2-5, with 7 bases aligning to TRBD2. This CDR3 is built from 14 residues. Germline V gene data show CDR1 as SEHNR and CDR2 as FQNEAQ (reference sequence). Germline trimming cut 5 bases from V and 5 bases from J; bases unmatched to any gene: 8. This CDR3 reads CASSAGGMSETQYF. As DNA, the CDR3 is TGTGCCAGCAGCGCCGGGGGGATGAGCGAGACCCAGTACTTC.

V and J are TRBV7-9 and TRBJ2-6; D not resolved. CDR3 length: 14 residues. Germline V gene data show CDR1 as SEHNR and CDR2 as FQNEAQ (reference sequence). Between the trimmed V and J ends, which lost 5 bases and 0 bases, there was a span of 5 bases. DNA of the CDR3: TGTGCCAGCAGCGTGTACTCTGGGGCCAACGTCCTGACTTTC. Protein: CASSVYSGANVLTF.

V and J are TRBV7-2 and TRBJ1-5; D unclear. CDR1 SGHTA and CDR2 FQGNSA come from the germline V gene. V lost 2 bases and J 2 bases, leaving 13 bases between the germline ends. The CDR3 covers 16 residues. The CDR3 DNA follows: TGTGCCAGCAGCTTATGGTCCTCTTCGGGCAATCAGCCCCAGCATTTT. It codes for CASSLWSSSGNQPQHF. The full variable domain, in which reference TRBV7-2 and TRBJ1-5 provide the parts outside the CDR3, is GAGVSQSPSNKVTEKGKDVELRCDPISGHTALYWYRQSLGQGLEFLIYFQGNSAPDKSGLPSDRFSAERTGGSVSTLTIQRTQQEDSAVYLCASSLWSSSGNQPQHFGDGTRLSIL.